This is a list of T cell receptor beta chains from one sample in a study of T cell responses to AZD1222 COVID-19 vaccine. The table came from immunoSEQ multiplex PCR; TCRdb's copy has only in-frame clones and leaves some out. The profile covers about 130,000 clones, with 75% to 90% appearing a single time and 1.5% to 2% taken by the ten largest. This material consisted of peripheral blood, taken on day 0 of AZD1222 vaccination. These receptors originate from an adult in good health. Each CDR3 is given with its conserved first and last residue. The D gene is left open where the match is weak. For some rows the clone size is stated as once, few or many, or as a class when expanded; others skip it.

>TRBV6-5|.|.|TRBJ2-2
CASTRGPNTGELFF
TGTGCCAGCACACGGGGTCCGAACACCGGGGAGCTGTTTTTT
>TRBV20-1|.|.|TRBJ2-3
CSAPTDTQYF
TGCAGTGCTCCAACAGATACGCAGTATTTT
>TRBV7-2|few|TRBD2|TRBJ2-3
CASSLGLPGGSDKTDTQYF
TGTGCCAGCAGCTTAGGCCTCCCTGGCGGGAGTGATAAAACAGATACGCAGTATTTT
>TRBV2|.|.|TRBJ2-2
CASSDGGAATGELFF
TGTGCCAGCAGTGATGGGGGAGCGGCCACCGGGGAGCTGTTTTTT
>TRBV27|.|.|TRBJ2-5
CATIPTRHIVDQETQYF
TGTGCCACCATCCCAACCCGGCATATCGTCGACCAAGAGACCCAGTACTTC
>TRBV6-5|.|.|TRBJ1-1
CASKNSRLLTEAFF
TGTGCCAGTAAGAATTCGCGGTTGTTGACTGAAGCTTTCTTT
>TRBV18|.|.|TRBJ1-1
CASSPPGVGIITEAFF
TGTGCCAGCTCACCACCAGGGGTAGGGATAATCACTGAAGCTTTCTTT
>TRBV30|.|.|TRBJ1-4
CAWGQFGGKLFF
TGTGCCTGGGGGCAGTTCGGTGGAAAACTGTTTTTT
>TRBV5-1|.|.|TRBJ2-2
CASSLVGQGGELFF
TGCGCCAGCAGCTTGGTAGGCCAGGGCGGGGAGCTGTTTTTT
>TRBV6-2/TRBV6-3|once|.|TRBJ2-5
CASSLDLVSETQYF
TGTGCCAGCAGTTTGGACCTAGTCTCAGAGACCCAGTACTTC
>TRBV7-8|.|TRBD2|TRBJ2-1
CATQGGLAGSGPYNEQFF
TGTGCCACCCAGGGGGGACTAGCCGGGTCCGGTCCCTACAATGAGCAGTTCTTC
>TRBV7-6|.|TRBD2|TRBJ2-2
CASSSLLAGGPGELFF
TGTGCCAGCAGCTCCTTACTAGCGGGGGGGCCCGGGGAGCTGTTTTTT